This T cell receptor (beta chain) was captured by sequencing in a study of cytomegalovirus exposure and HLA in healthy donors. Regarding the study as a whole: With high specificity and sensitivity, the classifier reportedly diagnosed cytomegalovirus status.

The donors were in the roughly 130-subject validation cohort; that cohort was separate from the roughly 660-subject first cohort. The protocol was immunoSEQ multiplex PCR, while the TCRdb copy is restricted to in-frame clones and leaves out a portion. The data contain about 130,000 clones, 75% to 90% of them singletons. CDR3 length equals 13 residues. Per germline, CDR1 LGHNA and CDR2 YSLEER. Trimming removed 0 bases from V and 11 bases from J, with 11 bases in between. For this clone: Its cognate antigen is unknown.

The chain is built from TRBV4-3 and TRBJ1-5; D unresolved. Sequencing was carried out using PBMCs. This TCR derives from a woman aged 18-29 years in good health and CMV-seropositive. The CDR3 is CASSQDLGRTQHF. Here the CDR3 DNA reads TGCGCCAGCAGCCAAGATTTGGGCAGAACCCAGCATTTT.